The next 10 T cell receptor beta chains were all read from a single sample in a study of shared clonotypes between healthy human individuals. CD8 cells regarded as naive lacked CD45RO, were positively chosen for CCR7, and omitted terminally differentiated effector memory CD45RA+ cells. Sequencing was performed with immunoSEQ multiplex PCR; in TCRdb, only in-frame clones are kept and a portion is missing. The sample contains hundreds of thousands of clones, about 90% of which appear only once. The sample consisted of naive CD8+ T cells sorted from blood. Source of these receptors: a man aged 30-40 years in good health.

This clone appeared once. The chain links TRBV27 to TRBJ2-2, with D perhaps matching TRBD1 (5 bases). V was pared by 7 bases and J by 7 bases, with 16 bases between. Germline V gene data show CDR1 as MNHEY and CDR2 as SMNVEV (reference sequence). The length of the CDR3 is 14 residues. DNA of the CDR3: TGTGCCAGCACCCCAGGGCCGGTTGGCGGGGAGCTGTTTTTT. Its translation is CASTPGPVGGELFF.

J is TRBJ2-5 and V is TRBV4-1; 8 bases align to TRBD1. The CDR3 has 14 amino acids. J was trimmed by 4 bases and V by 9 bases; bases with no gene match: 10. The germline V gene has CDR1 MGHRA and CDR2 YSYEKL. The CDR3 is CASSAGGVLETQYF. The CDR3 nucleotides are TGCGCCAGTTCAGCAGGGGGCGTTTTAGAGACCCAGTACTTC.

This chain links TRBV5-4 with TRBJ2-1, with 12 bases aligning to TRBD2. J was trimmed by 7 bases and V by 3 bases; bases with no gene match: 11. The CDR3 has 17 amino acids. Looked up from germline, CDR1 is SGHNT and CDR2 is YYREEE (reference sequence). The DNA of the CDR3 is TGTGCCAGCAGCTCCCAACTAGCGGGAGGAACCAAGAATGAGCAGTTCTTC. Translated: CASSSQLAGGTKNEQFF.

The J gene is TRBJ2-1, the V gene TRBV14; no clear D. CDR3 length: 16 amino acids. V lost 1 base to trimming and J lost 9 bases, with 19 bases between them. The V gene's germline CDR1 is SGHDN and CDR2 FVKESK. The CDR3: CASSQARYPLLVEQFF. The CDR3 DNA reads TGTGCCAGCAGCCAAGCAAGATATCCCCTTCTTGTTGAGCAGTTCTTC.

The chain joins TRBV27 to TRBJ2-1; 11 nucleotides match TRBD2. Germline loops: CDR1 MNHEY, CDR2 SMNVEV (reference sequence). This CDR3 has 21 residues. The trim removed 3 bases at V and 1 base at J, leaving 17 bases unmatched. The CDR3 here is CASSFLRTSGLGVWSYNEQFF. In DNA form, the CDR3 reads TGTGCCAGCAGTTTTTTAAGGACTAGCGGGCTGGGAGTTTGGTCCTACAATGAGCAGTTCTTC.

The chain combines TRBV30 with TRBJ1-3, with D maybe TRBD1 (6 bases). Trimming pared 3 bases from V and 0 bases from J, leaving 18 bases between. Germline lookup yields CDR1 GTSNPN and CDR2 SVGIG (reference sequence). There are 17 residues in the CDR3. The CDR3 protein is CAWSEVNRALSGNTIYF. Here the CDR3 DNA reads TGTGCCTGGAGCGAGGTCAACAGGGCCCTCTCTGGAAACACCATATATTTT.

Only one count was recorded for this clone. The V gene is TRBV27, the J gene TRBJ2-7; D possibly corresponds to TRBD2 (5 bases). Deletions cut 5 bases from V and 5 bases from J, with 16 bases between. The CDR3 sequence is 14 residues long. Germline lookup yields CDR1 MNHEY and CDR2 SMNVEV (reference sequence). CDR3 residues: CASSKQNGEHEQYF. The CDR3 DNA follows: TGTGCCAGCAGTAAGCAGAACGGGGAGCACGAGCAGTACTTC.

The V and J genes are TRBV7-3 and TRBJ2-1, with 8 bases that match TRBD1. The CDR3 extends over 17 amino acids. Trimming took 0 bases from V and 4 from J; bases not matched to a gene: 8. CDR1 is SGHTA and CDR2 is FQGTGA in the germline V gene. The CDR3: CASSLTYDRGNYNEQFF. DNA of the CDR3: TGTGCCAGCAGCTTAACTTACGACAGGGGCAATTACAATGAGCAGTTCTTC.

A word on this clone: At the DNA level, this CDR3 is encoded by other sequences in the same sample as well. The CDR3 bases are TGTGCCAGCAGTTTGTCGGCGACGGGCGAGCAGTACTTC. Its translation: CASSLSATGEQYF. The chain carries TRBV27 and TRBJ2-7; D unresolved. Trimming pared 3 bases from V and 6 bases from J, leaving 12 bases between. Per the germline V gene, CDR1 is MNHEY and CDR2 is SMNVEV (reference sequence). There are 13 residues in the CDR3.

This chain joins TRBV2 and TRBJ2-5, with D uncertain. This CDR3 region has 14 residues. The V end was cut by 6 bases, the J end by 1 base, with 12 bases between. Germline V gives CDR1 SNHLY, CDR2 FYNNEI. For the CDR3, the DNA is TGTGCCAGCAGGAAGGCATACACCCAAGAGACCCAGTACTTC. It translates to CASRKAYTQETQYF.